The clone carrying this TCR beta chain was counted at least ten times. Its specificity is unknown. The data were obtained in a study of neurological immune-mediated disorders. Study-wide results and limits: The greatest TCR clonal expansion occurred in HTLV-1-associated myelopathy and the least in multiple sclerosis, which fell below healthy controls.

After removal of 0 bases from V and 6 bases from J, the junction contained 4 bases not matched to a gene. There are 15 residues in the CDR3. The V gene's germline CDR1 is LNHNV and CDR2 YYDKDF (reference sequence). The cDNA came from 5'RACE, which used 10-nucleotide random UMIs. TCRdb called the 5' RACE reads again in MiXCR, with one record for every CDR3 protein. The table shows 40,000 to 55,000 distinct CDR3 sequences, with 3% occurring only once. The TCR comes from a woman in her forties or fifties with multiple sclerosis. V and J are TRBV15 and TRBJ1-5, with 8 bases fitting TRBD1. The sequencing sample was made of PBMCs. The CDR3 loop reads CATSREQGVPQPQHF. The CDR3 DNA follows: TGTGCCACCAGCAGAGAACAGGGGGTCCCTCAGCCCCAGCATTTT.